A few counts support the clone carrying this TCR beta chain. The antigen is unknown. The data were taken from a study of T-cell memory formation after mild COVID-19. Overall study context: Clusters were largely donor specific. Study outcomes and limitations: Whether day 37 second-wave clones are SARS-CoV-2-specific was not confirmed. Pre-infection memory carried some responding clones, suggesting that cross-reactive memory joined.

5'RACE with constant-segment primers yielded barcoded, UMI-tagged TCR alpha and TCR beta cDNA libraries. In TCRdb, the 5' RACE reads were re-called with MiXCR into one record per CDR3 protein. Among 400,000 to 500,000 distinct CDR3 sequences listed, about 24% were seen once. The CDR3 is 15 amino acids. The V gene's germline CDR1 is SGHRS and CDR2 YFSETQ. The germline V and J ends were trimmed by 4 bases and 0 bases, with 11 bases remaining between them. J is TRBJ2-1 and V is TRBV5-1, with unresolved D. This receptor was taken from an adult woman who had mild COVID-19 (a few samples of this study predate the infection). Cell type and time point are not known. Sequencing input: PBMCs or a T cell subset sorted from them (not recorded which). CDR3 in DNA: TGCGCCAGCAGCAGAGCTCCGAGCTCCTACAATGAGCAGTTCTTC. Protein: CASSRAPSSYNEQFF.